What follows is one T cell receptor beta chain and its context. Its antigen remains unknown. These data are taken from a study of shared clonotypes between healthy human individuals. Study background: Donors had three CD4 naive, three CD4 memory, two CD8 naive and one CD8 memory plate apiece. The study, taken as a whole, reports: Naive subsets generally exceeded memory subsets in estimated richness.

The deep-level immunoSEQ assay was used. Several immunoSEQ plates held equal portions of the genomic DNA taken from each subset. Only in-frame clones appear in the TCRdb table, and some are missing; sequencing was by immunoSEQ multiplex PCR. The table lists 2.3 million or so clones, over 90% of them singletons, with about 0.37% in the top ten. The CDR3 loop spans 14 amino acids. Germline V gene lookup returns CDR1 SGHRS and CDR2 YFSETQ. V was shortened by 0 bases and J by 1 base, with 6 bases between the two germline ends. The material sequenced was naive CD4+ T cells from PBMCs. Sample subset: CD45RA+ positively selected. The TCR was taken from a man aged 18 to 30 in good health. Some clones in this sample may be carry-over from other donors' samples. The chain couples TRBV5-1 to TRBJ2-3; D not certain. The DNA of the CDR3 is TGCGCCAGCAGCTTGGTTCCTCGCACAGATACGCAGTATTTT. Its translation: CASSLVPRTDTQYF.